This T cell receptor beta chain was recorded in a study of T cell responses to AZD1222 COVID-19 vaccine. Study observations and caveats: Vaccine-associated CD4 TCRs ranged over spike, dominating at 160-218 and 743-854. Regions left unmutated in variants are reportedly the target of nearly half of spike-specific TCRs. White British ancestry dominated among donors, who included more females, and clonal diversity was possibly underestimated.

For this clone: The antigen is unknown.

The CDR3 consists of 15 residues. Per the germline V gene, CDR1 is SEHNR and CDR2 is FQNEAQ (reference sequence). V was trimmed by 5 bases and J by 2 bases, leaving 12 bases between them. Assay used: immunoSEQ multiplex PCR; TCRdb lists only in-frame clones, some missing. Among some 120,000 clones listed, 87% were seen once. The sample consisted of peripheral blood, taken on day 0 of AZD1222 vaccination. The chain links TRBV7-9 to TRBJ2-2, with D tentatively TRBD2 (6 bases). This TCR derives from an adult in good health. In nucleotides, the CDR3 is TGTGCCAGCAGCCCCCCACTAGCAAACACCGGGGAGCTGTTTTTT. Protein sequence: CASSPPLANTGELFF.